One sample yielded the 24 T cell receptor beta chains listed below, sequenced in a study of CD8 T cells in ankylosing spondylitis. TCRdb fed the 5' RACE reads into MiXCR, producing one record per CDR3 protein. The repertoire holds 150,000 to 200,000 distinct CDR3 sequences, with roughly 13% as singletons. Sequenced sample: blood, either unsorted or a sorted T cell fraction (not recorded which). The receptor set was obtained from a female donor with ankylosing spondylitis or in good health (not recorded which).

This clonotype was recorded many times. The rearrangement uses TRBV6-5 and TRBJ2-7; 8 bases fit TRBD1. The CDR3 is 13 residues long. V lost 2 bases, J lost 6 bases, and 3 bases stayed unmatched. Germline CDR1 reads MNHEY; CDR2 reads SVGAGI. For the CDR3, the DNA is TGTGCCAGCAGTTACACTACAGGGGGCGAGCAGTACTTC. Translation gives CASSYTTGGEQYF.

The chain employs TRBV7-9 and TRBJ1-2; no firm D call. V gave up 6 bases and J gave up 8 bases, with 16 bases separating them. CDR1 is SEHNR and CDR2 is FQNEAQ in the germline V gene (reference sequence). The CDR3 loop spans 13 amino acids. CDR3 protein: CASSLTTGWGYTF. In nucleotides, the CDR3 is TGTGCCAGCAGTCTTACGACTGGCTGGGGCTACACCTTC.

This clonotype came up many times. V gene TRBV6-1 combines with J gene TRBJ2-2; TRBD1 agrees at 10 bases. V shed 6 bases, J shed 4 bases, and the junction held 8 bases outside the gene matches. Germline V lookup: CDR1 MNHNS, CDR2 SASEGT. The CDR3 is 16 amino acids. The CDR3: CASRQGTGAFTGELFF. In DNA form, the CDR3 reads TGTGCCAGCAGGCAAGGGACAGGGGCCTTCACCGGGGAGCTGTTTTTT.

This clonotype appeared many times. The rearrangement links TRBV21-1 to TRBJ1-6; the DNA was not compared with TRBD1, the D call given in the table. TRBV21-1 is a known pseudogene. The CDR3 consists of 12 residues. The CDR3 coding sequence is TGTGCCAGCAGCAAAGAAGCCTCCGGGCTCCACTTT. Translation: CASSKEASGLHF.

This clonotype was seen a handful of times. The chain joins TRBV7-9 to TRBJ2-2; the D gene is possibly TRBD1 (6 bases). The germline gives CDR1 SEHNR, CDR2 FQNEAQ (reference sequence). The V and J ends lost 6 bases and 1 base respectively, with 15 bases between them. CDR3 size: 16 residues. CDR3 sequence: CASRPIGQQNTGELFF. DNA for the CDR3: TGTGCCAGCAGACCGATAGGACAGCAGAACACCGGGGAGCTGTTTTTT.

This clonotype was detected ten times or more. The chain has TRBV20-1 and TRBJ2-3; D remains unclear. This CDR3 spans 12 amino acids. Germline V lookup: CDR1 DFQATT, CDR2 SNEGSKA (reference sequence). The V end lost 5 bases, the J end lost 1 base, and 7 bases lay between the germline ends. CDR3 sequence reads: CSAEAGTDTQYF. CDR3 nucleotides: TGCAGTGCTGAAGCTGGCACAGATACGCAGTATTTT.

This chain connects TRBV7-8 to TRBJ1-5; 7 bases line up with TRBD1. The CDR3 spans 15 residues. CDR1 is SGHVS and CDR2 is FQNEAQ in the germline V gene. V trimming: 5 bases; J trimming: 1 base; junction bases outside the gene matches: 5. The CDR3 region has the DNA TGTGCCAGCAGCGGGCAGGACAGGAGCAATCAGCCCCAGCATTTT. This encodes CASSGQDRSNQPQHF. The entire variable domain, with the rest obtained from reference TRBV7-8 and TRBJ1-5, is as follows: GAGVSQSPRYKVAKRGQDVALRCDPISGHVSLFWYQQALGQGPEFLTYFQNEAQLDKSGLPSDRFFAERPEGSVSTLKIQRTQQEDSAVYLCASSGQDRSNQPQHFGDGTRLSIL.

This clonotype was counted at least ten times. The chain combines TRBV3-1 with TRBJ2-7; TRBD2 is a possible D gene (6 bases). Germline loops: CDR1 LGHDT, CDR2 YNNKEL (reference sequence). The CDR3 contains 12 residues. V was trimmed by 1 base and J by 6 bases, leaving 7 bases between them. CDR3 sequence (DNA): TGTGCCAGCAGCCAAGTGGGGGGCGAGCAGTACTTC. Its protein product is CASSQVGGEQYF.

This clonotype was found many times. The J gene is TRBJ2-1, the V gene TRBV5-4, with 9 bases aligning to TRBD2. This CDR3 has 15 residues. CDR1 is SGHNT, CDR2 YYREEE, per germline (reference sequence). With V trimmed by 5 bases and J by 0 bases, 3 bases remained unmatched. CDR3 coding DNA: TGTGCCAGCAGTTTTAGCGGGGGCTCCTACAATGAGCAGTTCTTC. Amino acid sequence: CASSFSGGSYNEQFF.

This clonotype was picked up many times. This chain uses TRBV5-1 with TRBJ2-1; TRBD2 agrees at 9 bases. V trimming: 0 bases; J trimming: 0 bases; junction bases outside the gene matches: 7. CDR3 size: 18 residues. Germline V gene sequence: CDR1 SGHRS, CDR2 YFSETQ. CDR3: CASSLGLADRPSYNEQFF. The CDR3 nucleotides read TGCGCCAGCAGCTTGGGACTAGCGGACCGACCCTCCTACAATGAGCAGTTCTTC.

This clonotype was found many times. A read error may produce the germline difference seen at one junction end. The chain's CDR3 is CASRLASSYEQYF. The CDR3 bases are TGTGCCAGCAGGTTAGCCAGCTCCTACGAGCAGTACTTC. The chain uses TRBV12-3 or TRBV12-4 and TRBJ2-7; no firm D call. CDR3 length equals 13 residues.

This clonotype appeared many times. At one end the junction does not follow the germline gene, possibly because of a read error. The chain is built from TRBV7-7 and TRBJ2-1, with 7 positions matching TRBD2. Germline CDR1 SSHAT, CDR2 FNYEAQ (reference sequence). The CDR3 is 14 amino acids. The CDR3 sequence: CASSLSGGGTQQFF. DNA for the CDR3: TGTGCTAGCAGCTTATCCGGCGGGGGTACCCAGCAGTTCTTC.

This clonotype was observed many times. This sequence joins TRBV12-3 or TRBV12-4 and TRBJ1-1, with D maybe TRBD1 (5 bases). This CDR3 contains 13 residues. V was shortened by 3 bases and J by 4 bases, with 9 bases between the two germline ends. The CDR3 DNA reads TGTGCCAGCAGTTTGGGGGGGACCACTGAAGCTTTCTTT. This translates into CASSLGGTTEAFF.

In this sample, this clonotype turned up many times. The V gene is TRBV7-3, the J gene TRBJ1-2; 8 bases align to TRBD1. Looked up from germline, CDR1 is SGHTA and CDR2 is FQGTGA. This CDR3 contains 17 residues. Unmatched junction bases numbered 14, after V lost 4 bases and J lost 4 bases. The CDR3 bases are TGTGCCAGCAGCTCCGGGGGACGGACAGGGATAGGCTATGGCTACACCTTC. Its protein is CASSSGGRTGIGYGYTF.

This clonotype has a count of ten or more. The gene calls are TRBV29-1 and TRBJ1-2; TRBD1 aligns across 11 bases. J lost 5 bases, V lost 5 bases, and 13 bases had no gene match. The CDR3 consists of 16 residues. From germline, CDR1 is SQVTM and CDR2 ANQGSEA. DNA for the CDR3: TGCAGCGTTAAGGAGACACCGGGACAGGGGGGTTATGGCTACACCTTC. Translation gives CSVKETPGQGGYGYTF.

V and J are TRBV20-1 and TRBJ2-1; 16 positions agree with TRBD2. Germline V lookup: CDR1 DFQATT, CDR2 SNEGSKA (reference sequence). The CDR3 loop spans 17 amino acids. The CDR3 region has the DNA TGCAGGGCCAAGGCGGGACTAGCGGGAGGGGACTACAATGAGCAGTTCTTC. Protein product: CRAKAGLAGGDYNEQFF.

The chain combines TRBV6-1 with TRBJ2-2; D is undetermined. The length of the CDR3 is 13 residues. The ends were cut back, 3 bases at V and 6 bases at J, with 8 bases in the middle. Germline V lookup: CDR1 MNHNS, CDR2 SASEGT. In DNA, the CDR3 is TGTGCCAGCAGTGACAATACGGCCGGGGAGCTGTTTTTT. Its translation is CASSDNTAGELFF.

This clonotype was detected only a few times. The J gene is TRBJ2-7, the V gene TRBV10-3; 9 bases align to TRBD2. The CDR3 contains 18 residues. CDR1 and CDR2 from the germline V gene are ENHRY and SYGVKD. Germline trimming cut 3 bases from V and 2 bases from J; bases unmatched to any gene: 14. CDR3: CAISDRASGTTGPYEQYF. CDR3 DNA: TGTGCCATCAGTGATAGGGCTAGCGGGACTACTGGCCCCTACGAGCAGTACTTC.

This clonotype was recorded many times. This chain joins TRBV7-2 and TRBJ2-3; D unclear. The V and J ends lost 5 bases and 1 base respectively, with 10 bases between them. The germline gives CDR1 SGHTA, CDR2 FQGNSA. The CDR3 consists of 14 residues. The CDR3 is CASSTDPRTDTQYF. The CDR3 DNA reads TGTGCCAGCAGCACCGACCCCCGCACAGATACGCAGTATTTT.

This clonotype was seen a handful of times. The chain uses TRBV5-1 and TRBJ2-5; 14 bases align to TRBD2. The germline V gene has CDR1 SGHRS and CDR2 YFSETQ. The V gene end was trimmed by 4 bases and the J gene end by 4 bases; junction bases not matched to a gene: 6. This CDR3 has 16 residues. The DNA for the CDR3 is TGCGCCAGCAGCCAGGGACTAGCGGGAGTCGGAGAGACCCAGTACTTC. Protein product: CASSQGLAGVGETQYF.

This clonotype was found once. This may arise from a read error, as a much more abundant clone is one base away. The chain has TRBV9 and TRBJ2-5, with 9 bases aligning to TRBD2. V trimming: 6 bases; J trimming: 4 bases; junction bases outside the gene matches: 10. The length of the CDR3 is 15 residues. Germline loops: CDR1 SGDLS, CDR2 YYNGEE. CDR3 in amino acids: CASTQSSGILETQYF. In nucleotides, the CDR3 is TGTGCCAGCACCCAATCTAGCGGGATTCTAGAGACCCAGTACTTC.

This clonotype showed up many times. The chain joins TRBV2 to TRBJ2-1; a possible D gene is TRBD2 (6 bases). CDR3 size: 12 residues. Germline V CDR1 and CDR2: SNHLY, FYNNEI. Trimming took off 2 bases at V and 15 bases at J, with 14 bases between the two ends. CDR3: CASSEYSSVPFF. The CDR3 region has the DNA TGTGCCAGCAGTGAATACTCTAGCGTTCCGTTCTTC.

The sample holds many counts of this clonotype. The rearrangement links TRBV20-1 to TRBJ1-5; TRBD1 is a possible D gene (5 bases). Germline V CDR1 and CDR2: DFQATT, SNEGSKA (reference sequence). Deletions cut 4 bases from V and 4 bases from J, with 11 bases between. This CDR3 contains 13 residues. The CDR3 DNA reads as TGCAGTGCTAAGTCAGGGCCTAATCAGCCCCAGCATTTT. It yields the protein CSAKSGPNQPQHF.

In its sample, this clonotype was seen many times. J is TRBJ1-5 and V is TRBV29-1; the match to TRBD1 covers 11 bases. Trimming at V came to 6 bases and at J to 6 bases, leaving 4 bases not matched to a gene. The germline V gene has CDR1 SQVTM and CDR2 ANQGSEA. This CDR3 comprises 13 residues. The CDR3 DNA reads TGCAGCGTACCCGGGACAGGGGGTCAGCCCCAGCATTTT. Protein: CSVPGTGGQPQHF.